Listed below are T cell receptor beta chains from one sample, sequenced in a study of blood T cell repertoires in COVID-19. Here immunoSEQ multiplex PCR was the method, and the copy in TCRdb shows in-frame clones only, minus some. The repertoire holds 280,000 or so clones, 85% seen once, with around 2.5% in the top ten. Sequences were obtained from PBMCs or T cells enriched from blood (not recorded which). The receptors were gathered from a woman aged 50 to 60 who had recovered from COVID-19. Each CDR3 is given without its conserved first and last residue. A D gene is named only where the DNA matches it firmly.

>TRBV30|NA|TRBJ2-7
AWGGRAHEQY
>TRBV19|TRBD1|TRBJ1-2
ASTLDRVRGYT
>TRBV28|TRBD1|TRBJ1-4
ASSYTGGLDEKLF
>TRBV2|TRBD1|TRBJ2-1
ASGADRGAGEQF
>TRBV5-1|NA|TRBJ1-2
ASSPGSQRSYGYT
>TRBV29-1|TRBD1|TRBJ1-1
SVGITGGNTEAF
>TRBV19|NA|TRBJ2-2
ASTQQGGTGELF
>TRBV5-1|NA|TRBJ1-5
ASSFSVGRSHNQPQH
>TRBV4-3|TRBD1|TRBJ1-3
ASSQVDRDSGNTIY
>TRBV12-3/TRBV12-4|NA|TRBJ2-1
ASSLGDRQF
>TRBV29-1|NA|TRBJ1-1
SVSTPNTEAF
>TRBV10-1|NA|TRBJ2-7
ASSESTVPYEQY
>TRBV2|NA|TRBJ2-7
ASSPPAGFGETHYEQY
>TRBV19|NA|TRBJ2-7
ASSIVSRDSLSYEQY
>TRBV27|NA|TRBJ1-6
ASRLLDSSPLH
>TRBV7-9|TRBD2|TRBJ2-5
ASSLWLAGGRWQETQY
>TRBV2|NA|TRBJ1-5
ASSGQGNQPQH
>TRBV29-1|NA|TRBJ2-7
SGLDSSYEQY
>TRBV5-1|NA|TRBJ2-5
ASSLNFETQY
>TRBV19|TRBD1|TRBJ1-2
ASSMSRDSYGYT
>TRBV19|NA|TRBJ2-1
ASSIDREWGNEQF
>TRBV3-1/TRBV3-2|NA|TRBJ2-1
ASSQRGTVINEQF
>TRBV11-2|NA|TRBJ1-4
ASTPGTEKLF
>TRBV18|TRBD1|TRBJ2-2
ASSHRDRGTGELF
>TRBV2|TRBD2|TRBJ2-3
ASSPGLAGGGMGQY
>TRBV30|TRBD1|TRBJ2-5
AWSVAAGGRETQY
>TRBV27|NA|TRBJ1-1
ASSPLSATRLNTEAF
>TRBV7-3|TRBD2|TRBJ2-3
ASSLTSSGDGVTDTQY
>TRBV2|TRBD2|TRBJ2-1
ASTGLAGDEQF
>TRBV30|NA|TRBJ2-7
AWSGQPYEQY
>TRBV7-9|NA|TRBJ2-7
ASSTTPSYEQY
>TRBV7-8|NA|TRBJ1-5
ASRDRFDQPQH
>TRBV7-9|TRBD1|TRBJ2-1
ASSFQGARQF
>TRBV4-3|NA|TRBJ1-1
ASSQEDSGQTLVGAF
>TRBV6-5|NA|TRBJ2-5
ATPWAETQY
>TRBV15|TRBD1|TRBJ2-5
ATSARGTGPETQY
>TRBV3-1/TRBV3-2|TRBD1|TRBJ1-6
ASSYLQGARGSPLH
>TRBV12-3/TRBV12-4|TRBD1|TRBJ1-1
ASRQGQVAEAF
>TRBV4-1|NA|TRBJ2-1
ASSQDSGAGRNEQF
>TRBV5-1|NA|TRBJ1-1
ASSTQGTNTEAF
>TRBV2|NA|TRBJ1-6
ASSDQNRAYNSPLH
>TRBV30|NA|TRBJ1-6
AWSEYRANSPLH